The 6 T cell receptor beta chains in this list originate from one sample, sequenced in a study of blood T cell repertoires in COVID-19. The assay was immunoSEQ multiplex PCR, and TCRdb's table has in-frame clones only and misses some. The table records roughly 190,000 clones, about four fifths of them present only once. The sequenced sample was peripheral blood. These receptors originate from a woman aged 40 to 55 with COVID-19, enrolled during active disease.

The rearrangement uses TRBV14 and TRBJ2-3, with 7 bases lining up with TRBD2. The CDR3 contains 17 residues. Germline loops: CDR1 SGHDN, CDR2 FVKESK. With V trimmed by 4 bases and J by 7 bases, 17 bases remained unmatched. CDR3 in DNA: TGTGCCAGCAGCCCGACGCTTCTAGCGGTCGGGCGGAATACGCAGTATTTT. Amino acids: CASSPTLLAVGRNTQYF.

The chain uses TRBV18 and TRBJ1-6; D call uncertain. Germline CDR1 reads KGHSH; CDR2 reads LQKENI. Trimming shortened V by 2 bases and J by 6 bases, and 11 bases separated the two germline ends. The length of the CDR3 is 15 residues. CDR3 protein: CASSPSGGPNSPLHF. Written as DNA, the CDR3 is TGTGCCAGCTCACCATCAGGAGGGCCTAATTCACCCCTCCACTTT.

This sequence joins TRBV12-3 or TRBV12-4 and TRBJ2-3; 7 bases map to TRBD1. CDR3 size: 13 residues. J gave up 5 bases and V 7 bases, and 6 bases lay outside the gene matches. This CDR3 is CASKRGHEDTQYF. CDR3 coding DNA: TGTGCCAGCAAAAGGGGGCATGAAGATACGCAGTATTTT.

This rearrangement joins TRBV30 to TRBJ2-2; 13 bases are a match to TRBD2. From germline, CDR1 is GTSNPN and CDR2 SVGIG (reference sequence). V lost 5 bases to trimming and J lost 3 bases; unmatched junction nucleotides: 3. CDR3 length: 15 residues. CDR3 protein: CAWLTSGGYTGELFF. CDR3 in DNA: TGTGCCTGGTTGACTAGCGGGGGGTACACCGGGGAGCTGTTTTTT.

The chain links TRBV7-2 to TRBJ1-2; D not certain. The germline CDR1 and CDR2 sequences are SGHTA and FQGNSA. V was cut by 5 bases and J by 4 bases, with 8 bases left in between. The CDR3 loop spans 12 amino acids. The CDR3 nucleotides are TGTGCCAGCAGCAGTGGCCCCTATGGCTACACCTTC. Residues: CASSSGPYGYTF.

Relative to its sample, this clone is medium-sized (0.01 to 0.1%). This chain uses TRBV7-6 with TRBJ2-2; TRBD2 matches at 9 bases. Germline V gene lookup returns CDR1 SGHVS and CDR2 FNYEAQ. The junction had 10 bases not matched to a gene; V was cut back by 5 bases and J by 6 bases. The CDR3 runs 16 residues. The CDR3 bases are TGTGCCAGCAGCCCAGAAGGGACTAGCCTGTCCGGGGAGCTGTTTTTT. Its translation: CASSPEGTSLSGELFF.